The clone carrying this TCR beta chain appeared a few times. Its antigen is unidentified. The CDR3 sequence is 11 residues long. Per the germline V gene, CDR1 is LGHNT and CDR2 is FRNRAP. Deletions cut 6 bases from V and 1 base from J, with 3 bases between. These data originate in a study of STAT5B mutations in CD4+ large granular lymphocyte leukemia. Whole-study results and caveats: About a quarter of private leukemic clonotypes occurred rarely in other patients' non-leukemic repertoires. CD4-sorted patient repertoires seemed more clonal than healthy CD4+ repertoires.

In the authors' methods: A productive frequency of 2.59 x 10-5 was the lowest detectable. This table comes from immunoSEQ multiplex PCR, and its TCRdb copy is limited to in-frame clones, with some not included. D and trimming were read from the DNA, whereas the V and J calls and clone size are those reported in that table. In the table there are about 30,000 clones, under 80% of which are singletons. The sample taken for sequencing was CD4+ T cells from blood buffy coats. The chain carries TRBV12-5 and TRBJ1-1; D gene uncertain. The receptor comes from a human donor in good health. The CDR3 here is CASGQNTEAFF. CDR3 nucleotide sequence: TGTGCTAGTGGGCAGAACACTGAAGCTTTCTTT. Using reference TRBV12-5 and TRBJ1-1 for the parts outside the CDR3, the full variable domain is DARVTQTPRHKVTEMGQEVTMRCQPILGHNTVFWYRQTMMQGLELLAYFRNRAPLDDSGMPKDRFSAEMPDATLATLKIQPSEPRDSAVYFCASGQNTEAFFGQGTRLTVV.